The clone carrying this TCR beta chain was counted between two and nine times. Its target is not known. The data belong to a study of blood T cells in healthy people across ages. For the second PCR, which ran for about 6 to 11 cycles, a sample-barcoded 5' primer and a J-beta primer mix were used. MiXCR was run by TCRdb on the 5' RACE reads, yielding one entry per CDR3 protein. The sample shows about 800,000 distinct CDR3 sequences, approximately 25% of them seen only once. Study-wide results and caveats: Strong correlation linked observed beta diversity and percent naive T cells.

The CDR3 is 13 amino acids. Trimming took 3 bases from V and 9 from J, leaving 9 bases between them. Separately, the same data were catalogued under a study of T cells of mothers and their children. This second study notes: In each mother, TCR beta CDR3 reads exceeded 10 million; in each child, they numbered approximately 3 million.

Sequences were obtained from blood. The rearrangement joins TRBV12-3 or TRBV12-4 to TRBJ1-6; D gene ambiguous. The source is a boy between 10 and 17 years old in good health. The CDR3 here is CASSFTPGSPLHF. Written as DNA, the CDR3 is TGTGCCAGCAGTTTTACCCCTGGTTCACCCCTCCACTTT.